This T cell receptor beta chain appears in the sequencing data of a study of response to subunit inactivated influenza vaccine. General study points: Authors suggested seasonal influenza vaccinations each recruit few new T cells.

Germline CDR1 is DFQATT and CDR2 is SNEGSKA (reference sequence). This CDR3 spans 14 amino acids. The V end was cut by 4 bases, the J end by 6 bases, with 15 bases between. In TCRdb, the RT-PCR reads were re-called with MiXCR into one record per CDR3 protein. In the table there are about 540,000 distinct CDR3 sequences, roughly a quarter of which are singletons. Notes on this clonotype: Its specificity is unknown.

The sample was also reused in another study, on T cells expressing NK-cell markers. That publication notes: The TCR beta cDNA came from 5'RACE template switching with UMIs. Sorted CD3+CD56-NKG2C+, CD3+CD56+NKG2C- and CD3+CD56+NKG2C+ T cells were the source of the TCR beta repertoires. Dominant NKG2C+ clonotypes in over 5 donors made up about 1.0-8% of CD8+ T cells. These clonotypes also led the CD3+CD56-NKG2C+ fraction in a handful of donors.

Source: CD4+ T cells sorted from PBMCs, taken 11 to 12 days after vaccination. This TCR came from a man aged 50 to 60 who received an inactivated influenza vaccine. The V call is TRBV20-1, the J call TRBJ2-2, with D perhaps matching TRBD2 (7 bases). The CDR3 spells CSAKLGGGAGELFF. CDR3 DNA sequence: TGCAGTGCTAAACTAGGAGGGGGGGCCGGGGAGCTGTTTTTT.